This is a list of T cell receptor beta chains from one sample in a study of shared clonotypes between healthy human individuals. TCRdb's table, derived via immunoSEQ multiplex PCR, lists solely in-frame clones and lacks some. The sample includes over 700,000 clones, just under 75% of them seen just once. The sequenced sample consisted of memory CD4+ T cells sorted from blood. The source of these receptors is a woman in her 30s in good health. Each CDR3 is given with its conserved first and last residue. The D gene is left open where the match is weak. Not every row has a clone size; where given, it reads once, few, many or a size class.

v_call	d_call	clone_size	j_call	cdr3_aa	cdr3_nt
TRBV28	TRBD1	NA	TRBJ2-7	CASRRLSGTGGTYEQYF	TGTGCCAGCAGAAGACTTTCCGGGACAGGGGGTACCTACGAGCAGTACTTC
TRBV4-1	NA	NA	TRBJ1-3	CASSGPLGRDTGTDTIYF	TGCGCCAGCAGCGGACCCTTGGGCCGGGACACCGGCACGGACACCATATATTTT
TRBV5-1	NA	NA	TRBJ1-1	CASVQDSGGTEAFF	TGCGCCAGCGTACAGGACTCCGGGGGCACTGAAGCTTTCTTT
TRBV18	NA	NA	TRBJ1-1	CASSPRRRVMNTEAFF	TGTGCCAGCTCACCAAGAAGACGGGTCATGAACACTGAAGCTTTCTTT
TRBV11-1	NA	few	TRBJ2-3	CASSLAGPDTQYF	TGTGCCAGCAGCTTAGCGGGCCCAGATACGCAGTATTTT
TRBV6-5	NA	NA	TRBJ2-7	CASSIRQAGGDEQYF	TGTGCCAGCAGTATCAGACAGGCTGGGGGGGACGAGCAGTACTTC
TRBV5-1	TRBD2	NA	TRBJ2-5	CASSFGTSGTEQYF	TGCGCCAGCAGCTTCGGGACTAGCGGCACAGAGCAGTACTTC
TRBV6-1	NA	NA	TRBJ2-1	CASSVQGRNSYNEQFF	TGTGCCAGCAGTGTCCAGGGCCGAAACTCCTACAATGAGCAGTTCTTC
TRBV18	NA	NA	TRBJ1-5	CASVQGEDQPQHF	TGTGCCAGCGTACAGGGTGAGGATCAGCCCCAGCATTTT
TRBV27	NA	NA	TRBJ2-1	CASSFRGTIYNEQFF	TGTGCCAGCAGTTTTAGAGGGACCATCTACAATGAGCAGTTCTTC
TRBV29-1	TRBD2	many	TRBJ2-3	CSVDGGGSTDTQYF	TGCAGCGTTGACGGCGGGGGAAGCACAGATACGCAGTATTTT
TRBV5-1	NA	many	TRBJ2-1	CASSFGGGSYNEQFF	TGCGCCAGCAGCTTCGGGGGCGGCTCCTACAATGAGCAGTTCTTC